A single sample gave rise to the 19 T cell receptor beta chains below, sequenced in a study of monozygotic twins with inflammatory bowel disease. TCRdb re-called the 5' RACE reads, yielding one record per CDR3 amino acid sequence without DNA. The table lists about 450,000 distinct CDR3 sequences, with 2% to 3% in the top ten. Material for sequencing was blood. These receptors were obtained from a human donor with ulcerative colitis or Crohn's disease, or a healthy co-twin of an affected twin (not recorded which).

This rearrangement joins TRBV7-2 to TRBJ2-7; with no DNA, the TCRdb D assignment of TRBD1 cannot be verified. CDR1 and CDR2 from the germline V gene are SGHTA and FQGNSA. This CDR3 is 14 amino acids long. The CDR3 is CASSPRHSLYEQYF.

V and J are TRBV7-2 and TRBJ2-7. Germline CDR1 SGHTA, CDR2 FQGNSA. There are 13 residues in the CDR3. This chain's CDR3 is CASSLVPSYEQYF.

The rearrangement links TRBV7-9 to TRBJ1-1. The germline gives CDR1 SEHNR, CDR2 FQNEAQ (reference sequence). CDR3 length equals 14 residues. CDR3 amino acids: CASSLIGRAKGAFF.

The chain recombines TRBV12-3 or TRBV12-4 with TRBJ1-2; lacking DNA, the TRBD1 call made by TCRdb goes unchecked. This CDR3 comprises 15 residues. The CDR3 here is CASSKGTGSNYGYTF.

The chain couples TRBV7-2 to TRBJ2-1; the D call from TCRdb, TRBD2, cannot be confirmed without DNA. The V gene's germline CDR1 is SGHTA and CDR2 FQGNSA. CDR3 size: 14 residues. CDR3 sequence reads: CASSLGLAFNEQFF.

V gene TRBV29-1 combines with J gene TRBJ1-1. Germline V gives CDR1 SQVTM, CDR2 ANQGSEA. CDR3 length: 14 residues. The chain's CDR3 is CSAGQGNVNTEAFF.

This chain joins TRBV12-3 or TRBV12-4 and TRBJ2-1. The CDR3 consists of 15 residues. The CDR3 here is CASSPSLVAYNEQFF.

The chain joins TRBV14 to TRBJ2-2. The V gene's germline CDR1 is SGHDN and CDR2 FVKESK. The CDR3 runs 13 residues. This chain's CDR3 is CASSPSTPGELFF.

The chain links TRBV5-1 to TRBJ1-6; TCRdb gives TRBD1 as the D gene, but with no DNA this cannot be confirmed. Germline lookup yields CDR1 SGHRS and CDR2 YFSETQ. The CDR3 consists of 15 residues. Here the CDR3 reads CASSSAAGADSPLHF.

The chain has TRBV9 and TRBJ1-1; the TCRdb call, TRBD1, lacks DNA for checking. Germline CDR1 and CDR2: SGDLS and YYNGEE. The CDR3 sequence is 14 residues long. This CDR3 is CASSPGTGNAEAFF.

The chain links TRBV5-1 to TRBJ1-1. The CDR3 is made up of 15 amino acids. Germline values: CDR1 SGHRS, CDR2 YFSETQ. The CDR3 is CASSLITGGGTEAFF.

The V and J genes are TRBV3-1 and TRBJ1-3; without DNA, the TCRdb call of TRBD1 cannot be checked. This CDR3 has 16 amino acids. Looked up from germline, CDR1 is LGHDT and CDR2 is YNNKEL (reference sequence). The CDR3 spells CASSQGTVVSGNTIYF.

The chain employs TRBV15 and TRBJ2-4; the D call of TRBD1 rests on TCRdb alone, since no DNA is present to check it. Germline V lookup: CDR1 LNHNV, CDR2 YYDKDF (reference sequence). The CDR3 runs 14 residues. CDR3 in amino acids: CATSPDRGKIIQYF. The whole variable domain, remainder taken from reference TRBV15 and TRBJ2-4, is DAMVIQNPRYQVTQFGKPVTLSCSQTLNHNVMYWYQQKSSQAPKLLFHYYDKDFNNEADTPDNFQSRRPNTSFCFLDIRSPGLGDTAMYLCATSPDRGKIIQYFGAGTRLSVL.

This chain connects TRBV29-1 to TRBJ2-1; TCRdb indicates TRBD2, and absent DNA this call remains unverified. The CDR3 spans 11 residues. The germline gives CDR1 SQVTM, CDR2 ANQGSEA. The CDR3 protein is CSVVPGNEQFF.

The chain recombines TRBV28 with TRBJ1-6. The germline CDR1 and CDR2 sequences are MDHEN and SYDVKM. The CDR3 totals 18 residues. This CDR3 reads CASSPTAFLGSYNSPLHF.

The chain employs TRBV7-2 and TRBJ1-5; the TCRdb call, TRBD1, lacks DNA for checking. Germline V gene lookup returns CDR1 SGHTA and CDR2 FQGNSA. The CDR3 runs 16 residues. This chain's CDR3 is CASSPDNAYSNQPQHF.

V gene TRBV6-6 combines with J gene TRBJ2-7. The CDR3 runs 14 residues. Germline V gives CDR1 MNHNY, CDR2 SVGAGI (reference sequence). CDR3 sequence reads: CASSYSDSSYEQYF.

J is TRBJ1-2 and V is TRBV18. The CDR3 covers 16 residues. CDR1 and CDR2 from the germline V gene are KGHSH and LQKENI. CDR3 region: CASSPNRQNANYGYTF.

This CDR3 is CASSPLGLAGADTQYF. The V call is TRBV5-5, the J call TRBJ2-3; TCRdb names TRBD2, which stays unverified in the absence of DNA. Germline-derived CDR1 and CDR2 are SGHKS and YYEKEE (reference sequence). The CDR3 spans 16 residues.